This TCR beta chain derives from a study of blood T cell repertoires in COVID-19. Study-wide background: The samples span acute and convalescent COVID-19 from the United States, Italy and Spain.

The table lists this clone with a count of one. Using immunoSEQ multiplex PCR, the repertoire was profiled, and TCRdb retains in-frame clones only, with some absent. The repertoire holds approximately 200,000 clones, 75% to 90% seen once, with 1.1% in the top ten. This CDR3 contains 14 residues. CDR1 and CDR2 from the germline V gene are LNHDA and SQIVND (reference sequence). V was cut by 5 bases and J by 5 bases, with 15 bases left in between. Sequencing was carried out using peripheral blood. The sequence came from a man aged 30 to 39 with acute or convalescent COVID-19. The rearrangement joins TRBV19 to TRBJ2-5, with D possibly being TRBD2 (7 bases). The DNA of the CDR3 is TGTGCCAGTAGTCGGGGGGCTGAGCGGGAGACCCAGTACTTC. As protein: CASSRGAERETQYF.